The rows below give T cell receptor beta chains drawn from one sample of a study of tumor-infiltrating lymphocytes in primary liver carcinoma. TCRdb re-derived calls from the multiplex PCR reads in MiXCR, one entry per CDR3 protein. The sample has some 180,000 distinct CDR3 sequences; around four fifths are singletons. Sequencing used tumor tissue from primary liver carcinoma. The receptors were sampled from a man aged 35 to 55 with primary liver carcinoma and hepatitis B virus infection. Both conserved end residues are part of each CDR3. The D gene is left open where the match is weak. Clone sizes are given selectively: once, few, many, or a class where the clone is expanded.

13 TRBJ1-2 . few TRBV9 CASSVVIGNGYTF TGTGCCAGCAGCGTAGTAATAGGGAATGGCTACACCTTC
12 TRBJ1-1 . . TRBV29-1 CSVIPGGTEAFF TGCAGTGTGATACCGGGGGGCACTGAAGCTTTCTTT
16 TRBJ2-3 TRBD2 . TRBV4-3 CASSQGTSGTTNTQYF TGCGCCAGCAGCCAGGGGACTAGCGGTACCACAAATACGCAGTATTTT
14 TRBJ2-3 . . TRBV6-5 CASSYSWFGVTQYF TGTGCCAGCAGTTACTCGTGGTTTGGAGTTACGCAGTATTTT
15 TRBJ1-5 . . TRBV4-3 CTSSQVWGLNQPQHF TGCACCAGCAGCCAAGTCTGGGGCCTCAACCAGCCCCAGCATTTT
16 TRBJ2-5 . . TRBV10-2 CANSEDGSGDWETQYF TGCGCCAACAGTGAGGATGGATCGGGAGACTGGGAGACCCAGTACTTC
13 TRBJ1-6 TRBD1 once TRBV20-1 CSARPTGNSPLHF TGCAGTGCTAGGCCGACAGGGAATTCACCCCTCCACTTT
16 TRBJ2-1 . . TRBV4-2 CANSHAWGQGNNEQFF .
11 TRBJ2-1 . . TRBV7-9 CASISRDEQFF TGTGCCAGCATCTCCCGGGATGAGCAGTTCTTC
14 TRBJ1-2 . . TRBV4-2 CVSSALEGIYGYTF TGTGTCAGCAGCGCCCTTGAAGGGATCTATGGCTACACCTTC
14 TRBJ2-3 TRBD2 . TRBV30 CPWSRLAFTDTQYF TGTCCCTGGAGCCGACTAGCGTTCACAGATACGCAGTACTTT
14 TRBJ2-3 . . TRBV12-3/TRBV12-4 CASREGTCSGTRYF TGTGCCAGCAGGGAGGGGACATGTTCTGGTACGCGGTATTTT
16 TRBJ2-7 TRBD1 . TRBV11-1 CARSSGPGQSSYKQYF TGTGCCAGGAGCTCTGGTCCGGGACAGAGTTCCTACAAGCAGTACTTC
16 TRBJ2-5 TRBD1 . TRBV4-2 CASSQDGTGSQETQQF TGTGCCAGCAGCCAAGACGGGACAGGGAGCCAAGAGACCCAGCAGTTC
14 TRBJ1-1 . . TRBV5-4 CASNPGREGTKAFF TGTGCCAGCAACCCCGGACGGGAAGGAACTAAAGCTTTCTTT
15 TRBJ1-4 . once TRBV11-2 CARSLDPTRVEKLFF TGTGCCAGAAGCTTAGACCCGACAAGGGTTGAAAAGCTGTTTTTT
12 TRBJ1-2 . . TRBV11-1 CANSLGPSDYTF TGTGCCAACAGCTTAGGGCCAAGCGACTACACCTTC
16 TRBJ2-3 . . TRBV5-1 CASRLGLSMFIDTHYF TGCGCCAGCAGGTTAGGACTGAGCATGTTCATAGATACGCATTATTTT
11 TRBJ2-1 . . TRBV11-2 CASSCRNEQFF TGTGCCAGCAGCTGCAGGAATGAGCAGTTCTTC
17 TRBJ2-2 TRBD2 . TRBV4-2 CASSQEGAGGLTRELFF TGTGCCAGCAGCCAAGAAGGAGCGGGAGGTCTCACCAGGGAGTTGTTTTTT
13 TRBJ2-2 . few TRBV12-3/TRBV12-4 CARRAQGTLELFF TGTGCCCGCAGGGCCCAGGGTACCTTAGAGCTGTTCTTT
13 TRBJ1-5 . . TRBV29-1 CSVERVNNQPQHF TGCAGCGTTGAGAGGGTGAACAATCAGCCCCAGCATTTT
14 TRBJ2-1 . once TRBV6-1 CASSVGGSYNEQFF TGTGCCAGCAGTGTAGGGGGATCCTACAATGAGCAGTTCTTC
15 TRBJ2-1 TRBD2 . TRBV30 CAWSEGSSGVGEQFF TGTGCCTGGAGTGAAGGGTCTAGCGGGGTAGGTGAGCAGTTCTTC
14 TRBJ2-1 TRBD2 . TRBV5-1 CASEPTSGHNEQFF TGCGCCAGCGAGCCGACTAGCGGGCATAATGAGCAGTTCTTC
13 TRBJ2-7 . many TRBV7-9 CASSLNVLPVPYF TGTGCCAGCAGCTTAAACGTTCTACCGGTTCCGTACTTC
14 TRBJ1-2 . . TRBV28 CASRLSGENHGYTF TGTGCCAGCAGATTATCAGGGGAAAACCATGGCTACACCTTC
17 TRBJ2-3 . . TRBV6-5 CPSSSITLSPAGMAQYF TGTCCCAGCAGCTCAATCACGCTCAGCCCGGCTGGCATGGCGCAGTATTTT
14 TRBJ1-3 . . TRBV10-3 CARKEPDSRNTIYF TGTGCCAGAAAGGAACCGGACTCCCGAAACACCATATATTTT
15 TRBJ2-3 . . TRBV11-1 CGSSLPRESTDMQYF TGTGGCAGCAGTTTGCCGAGGGAGAGTACAGATATGCAGTATTTT
13 TRBJ2-1 TRBD2 . TRBV6-5 CASSSRTGGDQFF TGTGCCAGCAGTTCCCGTACGGGGGGTGATCAGTTCTTC
14 TRBJ2-6 . . TRBV7-9 CASSLRSQANVLTF TGTGCCAGCAGCTTACGGAGTCAGGCCAACGTCCTGACTTTC
13 TRBJ1-1 . . TRBV5-1 CANSPEYLEYGFF TGCGCCAACAGCCCCGAGTATCTTGAATACGGCTTCTTT
13 TRBJ2-7 . . TRBV6-2/TRBV6-3 CASGYELPYEHYF TGTGCCAGCGGTTACGAGCTACCCTACGAGCATTACTTC
16 TRBJ2-1 TRBD2 . TRBV14 CASSAVAGWVSKEQFF TGTGCCAGCAGTGCCGTAGCGGGATGGGTAAGCAAAGAACAGTTCTTC
14 TRBJ2-3 TRBD2 . TRBV29-1 CSFLAGGSRDMQYF TGCAGCTTCTTAGCGGGAGGTAGTCGTGATATGCAGTATTTT
15 TRBJ1-5 . . TRBV20-1 CSVRIHGDSNQSQHF TGCAGTGTTAGAATCCACGGAGATAGCAATCAGTCCCAACATTTT
17 TRBJ2-7 . . TRBV12-3/TRBV12-4 CASSLPRAKTHSYEQYF TGTGCCAGCAGTTTACCGCGAGCGAAGACCCACTCCTACGAGCAGTACTTC
15 TRBJ2-7 . . TRBV11-1 CTSSSSRYSSYEQYF TGTACCAGCAGCTCATCCCGGTACTCCTCATACGAGCAGTACTTC
16 TRBJ2-3 TRBD2 . TRBV7-3 CASSLRLAAGADTQYF TGTGCCAGCAGCTTAAGGCTAGCGGCCGGGGCAGATACGCAGTATTTT
14 TRBJ2-7 TRBD1 . TRBV4-1 CTSSRSDRGYEQYF TGCACCAGCAGCCGCAGTGACAGGGGATACGAGCAGTACTTC
13 TRBJ2-1 . few TRBV27 CASSERAYNEQFF TGTGCCAGCAGTGAGCGGGCGTACAATGAGCAGTTCTTC
18 TRBJ2-1 TRBD1 . TRBV4-1 CANSQHWRTGRVYNEQFF TGTGCCAACAGCCAGCATTGGAGGACAGGCAGAGTCTACAATGAGCAGTTCTTC
13 TRBJ1-1 . . TRBV10-2 CANSRVMNTEAFF TGCGCCAACTCGCGAGTAATGAACACTGAAGCTTTCTTT
14 TRBJ2-7 TRBD1 medium-sized TRBV29-1 CSVQVTGGEGEQYF TGCAGCGTACAAGTTACAGGGGGCGAGGGCGAGCAGTACTTC
16 TRBJ2-7 . . TRBV29-1 CSAMTSGTSSPYDQYF TGCAGCGCCATGACATCTGGGACCAGCAGTCCCTACGATCAGTACTTC
15 TRBJ2-1 TRBD2 once TRBV6-1 CANTLGGGAYNEQLF TGTGCCAACACCCTAGGCGGGGGAGCCTACAACGAGCAGTTATTC
14 TRBJ2-2 . . TRBV5-4 CASNLYYWGEELFF TGTGCCAGCAACTTGTATTACTGGGGCGAGGAGCTGTTTTTT
16 TRBJ2-4 TRBD1 . TRBV6-1 CTNSATGGFGKNIQNF TGTACCAACAGTGCCACAGGGGGGTTCGGCAAAAACATTCAGAACTTC
14 TRBJ1-5 . . TRBV6-1 CASSEVGGNRPRHF TGTGCGAGCAGTGAAGTAGGTGGCAATCGGCCCCGGCATTTT
11 TRBJ2-7 . . TRBV11-2 CASTTGLEQCF TGTGCCAGCACAACAGGGCTTGAGCAGTGCTTC
15 TRBJ1-1 TRBD1 once TRBV12-3/TRBV12-4 CVNSPVAGGNTEAFF TGTGTCAACAGCCCCGTCGCAGGGGGGAACACTGAAGCTTTCTTT
17 TRBJ1-6 TRBD1 . TRBV6-5 CASSSVDRGPYNSPLHF TGTGCCAGCAGTTCCGTGGACAGGGGTCCATATAATTCACCCCTCCACTTT
15 TRBJ1-2 . . TRBV4-3 CANSLAGQWNGGYTF TGCGCCAACAGCCTCGCGGGCCAGTGGAACGGTGGCTACACTTTC
14 TRBJ2-2 TRBD2 . TRBV11-2 CATSKSGSPGELSF TGTGCCACCAGCAAGAGCGGGAGCCCCGGGGAGCTGTCCTTT
17 TRBJ1-5 TRBD1 . TRBV6-2/TRBV6-3 CASTRTPGRGLDQPQHF TGTGCCAGCACCCGGACTCCGGGCAGGGGGCTGGATCAGCCCCAGCATTTT
15 TRBJ2-1 . . TRBV7-9 CASNDSLSENDEQFF TGTGCCAGCAATGACAGTTTATCCGAAAACGATGAACAGTTCTTC
17 TRBJ2-6 . . TRBV7-8 CASNSTVTRSRANVLTF TGTGCCAGCAACTCTACAGTAACGCGCTCTAGGGCCAACGTCCTGACTTTC
14 TRBJ2-3 . . TRBV12-5 CAGAVTTGTDTQYF TGTGCTGGTGCGGTCACAACTGGTACAGATACGCAGTATTTT
17 TRBJ2-2 . . TRBV5-4 CASCLAGRDKLTGELFF TGTGCCAGCTGCTTAGCAGGGCGGGACAAATTGACCGGGGAGCTGTTTTTT